A selection of T cell receptor beta chains follows, all from one sample in a study of T-cell reconstitution after alpha-beta-depleted transplantation in children. Each CDR3 protein gets one entry after TCRdb re-called the PCR reads with MiXCR. The sample consists of approximately 240,000 distinct CDR3 sequences, approximately 11% of them appearing once. The material sequenced was PBMCs, taken before TCRalphabeta/CD19-depleted stem cell transplant. These receptors were collected from a child less than two years old with acute myeloid leukemia, due to receive a stem cell transplant. Each CDR3 is given with its conserved first and last residue. The order of the fields is clone size, D gene, V gene, CDR3 length, J gene, CDR3 protein, CDR3 DNA. The D gene is left open where the match is weak. Expanded clones get a size class; other rows say once, few or many, or leave the size out.

-	TRBD2	TRBV20-1	17	TRBJ2-5	CCAVTSGSFFFGETQYF	TGCTGTGCCGTAACTAGCGGGAGTTTTTTTTTCGGAGAGACCCAGTACTTC
many	-	TRBV3-1	16	TRBJ2-7	CASSQDPAVRSYEQYF	TGTGCCAGCAGCCAAGATCCGGCGGTGCGCTCCTACGAGCAGTACTTC
-	-	TRBV28	13	TRBJ2-7	CASSFASSYEQYF	TGTGCCAGCAGTTTTGCGTCATCCTACGAGCAGTACTTC
-	-	TRBV18	14	TRBJ1-1	CASSPVKGNTEAFF	TGTGCCAGCTCACCAGTTAAGGGGAACACTGAAGCTTTCTTT
few	-	TRBV7-9	15	TRBJ2-1	CASSLYISLISEQFF	TGTGCCAGCAGCTTGTACATCAGCCTGATAAGCGAGCAGTTCTTC
many	TRBD1	TRBV27	16	TRBJ1-1	CASNPSRGTADTEAFF	TGTGCCAGCAACCCTTCCAGGGGGACGGCAGACACTGAAGCTTTCTTT
many	-	TRBV5-1	14	TRBJ2-1	CASSWAGTGNEQFF	TGCGCCAGCAGCTGGGCCGGGACTGGCAATGAGCAGTTCTTC
many	TRBD2	TRBV7-9	12	TRBJ2-1	CASSPAGYEQFF	TGTGCCAGCAGCCCAGCGGGGTATGAGCAGTTCTTC
many	-	TRBV27	14	TRBJ1-1	CASTARGWGTEAFF	TGTGCCAGCACCGCCCGAGGGTGGGGAACTGAAGCTTTCTTT
many	-	TRBV7-2	14	TRBJ2-6	CASTALSGANVLTF	TGTGCCAGCACGGCGCTATCTGGGGCCAACGTCCTGACTTTC
many	-	TRBV7-2	16	TRBJ1-3	CASSQQTGPAGNTIYF	TGTGCCAGCAGCCAGCAAACAGGGCCGGCCGGAAACACCATATATTTT
many	-	TRBV2	16	TRBJ1-4	CASSRSDGMINEKLFF	TGTGCCAGCAGTCGCTCCGACGGGATGATTAATGAAAAACTGTTTTTT
many	TRBD2	TRBV25-1	15	TRBJ2-3	CASSVLASGGDTQYF	TGTGCCAGCAGTGTCCTCGCTAGCGGGGGAGATACGCAGTATTTT
many	-	TRBV29-1	13	TRBJ2-7	CSAIGQSSYEQYF	TGCAGCGCAATCGGACAGAGTTCCTACGAGCAGTACTTC
many	-	TRBV10-3	16	TRBJ2-2	CAISESGTANTGELFF	TGTGCCATCAGTGAGTCGGGGACGGCGAACACCGGGGAGCTGTTTTTT
many	-	TRBV3-1	14	TRBJ2-3	CASSQDPSTDTQYF	TGTGCCAGCAGCCAAGATCCTAGCACAGATACGCAGTATTTT
many	-	TRBV28	17	TRBJ2-7	CASSSFSSSTGTWEQYF	TGTGCCAGCAGTTCTTTCAGTTCCTCGACAGGCACGTGGGAGCAGTACTTC
many	TRBD2	TRBV12-3/TRBV12-4	14	TRBJ2-5	CASSLSGGRETQYF	TGTGCCAGCAGTTTGAGCGGGGGAAGGGAGACCCAGTACTTC
many	-	TRBV11-2	17	TRBJ1-4	CASSLRGGLGTNEKLFF	TGTGCCAGCAGCTTACGCGGGGGGCTTGGAACTAATGAAAAACTGTTTTTT
many	-	TRBV12-3/TRBV12-4	13	TRBJ2-2	CASSFDGTGELFF	TGTGCCAGCAGTTTTGACGGCACCGGGGAGCTGTTTTTT
many	-	TRBV12-3/TRBV12-4	14	TRBJ1-2	CASSFTDINYGYTF	TGTGCCAGCAGTTTCACGGACATTAACTATGGCTACACCTTC
many	TRBD2	TRBV7-6	13	TRBJ2-7	CASSIQSAGEQYF	TGTGCCAGCAGCATCCAATCAGCGGGGGAGCAGTACTTC
many	-	TRBV20-1	14	TRBJ2-1	CSARLGAARDEQFF	TGCAGTGCTAGACTCGGCGCGGCCAGGGATGAGCAGTTCTTC
many	-	TRBV7-2	11	TRBJ2-7	CASSLGLEQYF	TGTGCCAGCAGCTTGGGTCTCGAGCAGTACTTC
many	-	TRBV6-5	18	TRBJ1-3	CASSLGPGQAHSGNTIYF	TGTGCCAGCAGTTTGGGGCCGGGACAAGCTCACTCTGGAAACACCATATATTTT
many	-	TRBV27	12	TRBJ2-3	CASSLQGNTQYF	TGTGCCAGCAGTTTACAGGGGAATACGCAGTATTTT
-	-	TRBV24-1	13	TRBJ2-1	CATSSAGNNEQFF	TGTGCCACCAGTTCAGCCGGAAACAATGAGCAGTTCTTC
many	-	TRBV29-1	14	TRBJ1-4	CSVETAGYHEKLFF	TGCAGCGTCGAAACCGCAGGGTATCATGAAAAACTGTTTTTT
few	TRBD2	TRBV20-1	15	TRBJ2-5	CSARDGTSSSETQYF	TGCAGTGCTAGAGATGGGACTAGCAGTTCAGAGACCCAGTACTTC
many	TRBD1	TRBV20-1	15	TRBJ1-2	CSASAPDRGHDGYTF	TGCAGTGCTAGTGCGCCGGACAGGGGGCACGATGGCTACACCTTC
many	TRBD1	TRBV19	14	TRBJ1-1	CASSKNRGRTEAFF	TGTGCCAGTAGTAAAAACAGGGGAAGGACTGAAGCTTTCTTT
many	TRBD2	TRBV5-1	18	TRBJ2-6	CASSAVSGGYSGANVLTF	TGCGCCAGCAGCGCCGTCAGCGGGGGTTACTCTGGGGCCAACGTCCTGACTTTC
once	-	TRBV5-1	13	TRBJ2-7	CASSWDPSYEQYF	TGCGCCAGCAGCTGGGACCCTTCCTACGAGCAGTACTTC
many	TRBD2	TRBV29-1	14	TRBJ2-5	CSVPFSGNQETQYF	TGCAGCGTTCCCTTTAGCGGGAATCAAGAGACCCAGTACTTC
many	-	TRBV11-2	13	TRBJ2-1	CASSLDRSSEQFF	TGTGCCAGCAGCTTAGATCGGAGCAGCGAGCAGTTCTTC
many	TRBD1	TRBV5-4	16	TRBJ1-6	CASSSPDRGRNSPLHF	TGTGCCAGCAGCTCGCCGGACAGGGGGAGGAATTCACCCCTCCACTTT
many	-	TRBV7-9	14	TRBJ1-2	CASSLSGTPYGYTF	TGTGCCAGCAGCTTATCCGGGACACCTTATGGCTACACCTTC
many	TRBD2	TRBV6-5	16	TRBJ2-2	CASSYSLAGEGGELFF	TGTGCCAGCAGTTACTCCCTAGCGGGAGAGGGCGGGGAGCTGTTTTTT
-	TRBD1	TRBV18	15	TRBJ1-1	CASSPGQGGNTEAFF	TGTGCCAGCTCACCCGGACAGGGTGGGAACACTGAAGCTTTCTTT
many	TRBD1	TRBV24-1	14	TRBJ1-5	CATGPGQLNQPQHF	TGTGCCACCGGACCGGGACAGCTCAATCAGCCCCAGCATTTT
many	TRBD2	TRBV19	15	TRBJ2-2	CASSIGAGYTGELFF	TGTGCCAGTAGTATAGGAGCGGGGTATACCGGGGAGCTGTTTTTT
many	TRBD1	TRBV28	13	TRBJ2-7	CASSDRATYEQYF	TGTGCCAGCAGTGACAGGGCCACCTACGAGCAGTACTTC
many	-	TRBV20-1	13	TRBJ2-7	CRRQMTGTYEQYF	TGCAGGCGACAAATGACGGGGACCTACGAGCAGTACTTC
many	-	TRBV4-2	21	TRBJ2-3	CASSLVGKVPGLSSGLDTQYF	TGTGCCAGCAGCCTTGTAGGAAAGGTACCGGGCCTTTCGTCGGGGCTAGATACGCAGTATTTT
-	TRBD1	TRBV19	17	TRBJ2-2	CASSYAGDRENTGELFF	TGTGCCAGTAGTTACGCGGGGGACAGGGAGAACACCGGGGAGCTGTTTTTT
many	TRBD2	TRBV9	15	TRBJ2-5	CASCSGTSAQETQYF	TGTGCCAGCTGTTCGGGGACTAGCGCCCAAGAGACCCAGTACTTC
many	-	TRBV28	15	TRBJ1-5	CASSFDRHSNQPQHF	TGTGCCAGCAGTTTCGACAGGCATAGCAATCAGCCCCAGCATTTT